A selection of T cell receptor beta chains follows, all from one sample in a study of T-cell memory formation after mild COVID-19. TCRdb re-called the 5' RACE reads with MiXCR, one entry per CDR3 protein. Of fewer than 400,000 distinct CDR3 sequences in the sample, approximately 13% were seen once. The sample taken for sequencing was PBMCs or a T cell subset sorted from them (not recorded which). All receptors come from a young man who had mild COVID-19 (a few samples of this study predate the infection). Cell type and time point are not known. The CDR3 runs from the conserved cysteine through the conserved F or W. The order of the fields is CDR3 DNA, CDR3 protein, J gene, V gene, clone size, D gene. The D gene is left open where the match is weak. The size of a clone is reported for some rows only, either as once, few or many, or as a class for expanded clones.

TGTGCCAGCAGTTCGGGATGGAGTCCCGTTGAAAAACTGTTTTTT,CASSSGWSPVEKLFF,TRBJ1-4,TRBV6-5,-,-
TGCAGTGCTAGAGACAGGGCCGAACCCTATGGCTACACCTTC,CSARDRAEPYGYTF,TRBJ1-2,TRBV20-1,-,-
TGTGCCAGCTCACCATTAACGACAGGGGGCACGGGGACCCAGTACTTC,CASSPLTTGGTGTQYF,TRBJ2-5,TRBV18,-,TRBD1
TGTGCCATCAGTGTACGGCAGGCAGAACCATACTCTGGGGCCAACGTCCTGACTTTC,CAISVRQAEPYSGANVLTF,TRBJ2-6,TRBV10-3,-,-
TGCAGTGCTAGAGATGGGGGGCTAGCGGGCCACACAGATACGCAGTATTTT,CSARDGGLAGHTDTQYF,TRBJ2-3,TRBV20-1,many,TRBD2
TGTGCCAGCAGCCTTGGACCCTCCGGGACGGACCTCAATGAGCAGTTCTTC,CASSLGPSGTDLNEQFF,TRBJ2-1,TRBV11-1,many,-
TGCGCCAGCAGTCAGGCCGGGGGCAATCAGCCCCAGCATTTT,CASSQAGGNQPQHF,TRBJ1-5,TRBV4-1,few,-
TGTGCCAGCAGCTTGTACGGGGAAGGCGAGACCCAGTACTTC,CASSLYGEGETQYF,TRBJ2-5,TRBV7-3,-,-
TGTGCCAGCAGCGAGGCTGGGTGGGGCTACACCTTC,CASSEAGWGYTF,TRBJ1-2,TRBV6-1,few,-
TGTGCCAGCAGTCCAGCTAGGGGCAATCAGCCCCAGCATTTT,CASSPARGNQPQHF,TRBJ1-5,TRBV12-3/TRBV12-4,few,-
TGTGCCAGCAGCTTAGTGACCGGGACTAGACGGTCCTACGAGCAGTACTTC,CASSLVTGTRRSYEQYF,TRBJ2-7,TRBV11-2,few,TRBD2
TGTGCCAGCAGCTTAAAACGGGTTAACTATGGCTACACCTTC,CASSLKRVNYGYTF,TRBJ1-2,TRBV7-2,-,-
TGTGCCAGCAGTTGGACAGGGGGCCCCTATGGCTACACCTTC,CASSWTGGPYGYTF,TRBJ1-2,TRBV12-3/TRBV12-4,few,TRBD1
TGTGCCAGCAGCCAGGGGGTAGGGGCCCAAGAGACCCAGTACTTC,CASSQGVGAQETQYF,TRBJ2-5,TRBV7-9,few,TRBD1